This TCR beta chain came from a study of cytomegalovirus exposure and HLA in healthy donors. Study context: Across 350 to 400 genotyped donors, around 82% landed in the Caucasian-associated ancestry cluster.

Study observations and caveats: In a later analysis, parvovirus B19, influenza, CMV and Epstein-Barr virus appeared linked to several top co-occurrence clusters.

The CDR3 is made up of 9 amino acids. PCR primers comprised 60 Vbeta and 13 Jbeta primers. Measured with immunoSEQ multiplex PCR; TCRdb has only the in-frame clones, and not every one. The specimen's table records some 200,000 clones. The donors were healthy bone marrow donors. Regarding this clone: Its cognate antigen is unknown.

The V call is TRBV21-1, the J call TRBJ2-5; TRBD2, the table's D call, was not compared with the DNA. TRBV21-1 is a listed pseudogene. Sequencing was done on a sample of PBMCs. The sequence was collected from a girl aged 2-10 years in good health and CMV-seropositive. The CDR3, as DNA: TGTGCCAGCCGGGAGACCCAGTACTTC. It yields the protein CASRETQYF.